Ten or more counts support the clone carrying this TCR beta chain. Its antigen remains unknown. Investigators amplified TCR beta CDR3 regions from RNA transcripts. RT-PCR in the first round used HTBI primers; a second-round multiplex PCR followed. One entry per CDR3 protein, called by TCRdb with MiXCR from the multiplex PCR reads. Of around 600,000 distinct CDR3 sequences listed, 35% to 50% are singletons. V was clipped by 5 bases and J by 3 bases; unmatched bases: 10. This CDR3 is built from 15 residues. Germline assignment: CDR1 SGHVS and CDR2 FQNEAQ. The sample originates from a study of Graves' ophthalmopathy and Graves' hyperthyroidism. Other autoimmune diseases, uncontrolled infections, pregnancy or lactation led to the exclusion of patients. Study findings and constraints: The model flagged ophthalmopathy progression at 65% to 71% sensitivity and roughly 72% specificity.

Source material: peripheral blood. The chain uses TRBV7-8 and TRBJ2-7; 7 nucleotides line up with TRBD2. This TCR was recovered from an adult man with Graves' ophthalmopathy. The chain's CDR3 is CASSPGRLAVYEQYF. The CDR3 region has the DNA TGTGCCAGCAGCCCCGGTAGGCTAGCGGTCTACGAGCAGTACTTC.